The 15 T cell receptor beta chains below all came from one sample that was sequenced in a study of cytomegalovirus exposure and HLA in healthy donors. Sequencing used immunoSEQ multiplex PCR; TCRdb keeps in-frame clones, though not all of them. Of around 69,000 clones detected, 96% appear once; the ten largest clones hold 4.5%. The sequencing input was PBMCs. The origin of the receptors is a young woman in good health and CMV-seropositive.

The chain carries TRBV10-2 and TRBJ1-2, with D tentatively TRBD1 (5 bases). CDR1 WSHSY and CDR2 SAAADI come from the germline V gene. Trimming cost V 3 bases and J 0 bases, with 17 bases left between them. This CDR3 is built from 17 residues. The CDR3: CASSDAAGYNTNYGYTF. CDR3 coding DNA: TGCGCCAGCAGTGACGCCGCAGGGTACAACACTAACTATGGCTACACCTTC.

For the CDR3, the DNA is TGTGCCAGTAGTACGGGACTAGCGGGAGCGGGAACAGATACGCAGTATTTT. It is translated as CASSTGLAGAGTDTQYF. The rearrangement uses TRBV19 and TRBJ2-3, with 14 positions matching TRBD2. The CDR3 has 17 residues. Germline values: CDR1 LNHDA, CDR2 SQIVND (reference sequence). V was pared by 4 bases and J by 3 bases, with 6 bases of the junction left unmatched.

V usage is TRBV29-1 and J usage is TRBJ2-3; D might be TRBD2 (5 bases). The CDR3 is 14 residues long. The germline V and J ends were trimmed by 7 bases and 2 bases, with 16 bases remaining between them. Germline V gene lookup returns CDR1 SQVTM and CDR2 ANQGSEA. DNA of the CDR3: TGCAGCGCTAGTTCCGAGGGATTCACAGATACGCAGTATTTT. Translated: CSASSEGFTDTQYF.

This clone has only a few counts. The rearrangement links TRBV6-1 to TRBJ2-2; 8 positions agree with TRBD2. The CDR3 runs 15 residues. V shed 6 bases and J 3 bases; nucleotides not matched to a gene: 6. CDR1 and CDR2 from the germline V gene are MNHNS and SASEGT. The CDR3 spells CASRLAGQHTGELFF. For the CDR3, the DNA is TGTGCCAGCAGGCTAGCGGGTCAGCACACCGGGGAGCTGTTTTTT.

The chain uses TRBV27 and TRBJ2-1; weak D call: TRBD1 (5 bases). The CDR3 length is 16 residues. CDR1 and CDR2 from the germline V gene are MNHEY and SMNVEV (reference sequence). V dropped 1 base and J dropped 8 bases, with 18 bases sitting between them. The CDR3 sequence: CASSLLGPVRVHEQFF. For the CDR3, the DNA is TGTGCCAGCAGTTTATTGGGGCCAGTCCGCGTCCATGAGCAGTTCTTC.

The gene calls are TRBV5-8 and TRBJ1-5; tentative D call: TRBD1 (5 bases). CDR3 length equals 13 residues. V gave up 3 bases and J gave up 4 bases, with 8 bases separating them. Germline-derived CDR1 and CDR2 are SGHTS and YDEGEE. The DNA of the CDR3 is TGTGCCAGCAGCTCAGGGTGGAATCAGCCCCAGCATTTT. Encoded protein: CASSSGWNQPQHF.

This rearrangement joins TRBV28 to TRBJ2-2, with TRBD2 matching over 7 bases. V lost 2 bases to trimming and J lost 1 base; unmatched junction nucleotides: 10. Germline values: CDR1 MDHEN, CDR2 SYDVKM. The CDR3 runs 18 residues. In DNA form, the CDR3 reads TGTGCCAGCAGTTTACCCGGATGGGGGGAGGGGAACACCGGGGAGCTGTTTTTT. Translated, it gives CASSLPGWGEGNTGELFF.

The rearrangement links TRBV19 to TRBJ2-1; D not certain. V lost 5 bases and J 4 bases, leaving 18 bases between the germline ends. Germline CDR1 is LNHDA and CDR2 is SQIVND (reference sequence). The CDR3 loop spans 16 amino acids. CDR3 nucleotides: TGTGCCAGTAGTTTGGTCCTTAGAGCCCCTTACAATGAGCAGTTCTTC. Amino acid sequence: CASSLVLRAPYNEQFF.

This chain links TRBV28 with TRBJ2-7; a possible D gene is TRBD2 (5 bases). The CDR3 is 13 amino acids. V dropped 5 bases and J dropped 8 bases, with 16 bases sitting between them. CDR1 MDHEN and CDR2 SYDVKM come from the germline V gene. The CDR3 loop reads CASSPPGRWQQYF. The CDR3 bases are TGTGCCAGCAGTCCTCCGGGAAGGTGGCAGCAGTACTTC.

This CDR3 reads CASSFGEDRVYEQYF. CDR3 nucleotides: TGTGCCAGCAGTTTTGGGGAGGACAGGGTCTACGAGCAGTACTTC. V gene TRBV27 combines with J gene TRBJ2-7, with 8 bases fitting TRBD1. The CDR3 loop spans 15 amino acids. The germline V gene encodes CDR1 MNHEY and CDR2 SMNVEV (reference sequence). J lost 3 bases, V lost 3 bases, and 7 bases had no gene match.

The chain is built from TRBV4-1 and TRBJ2-1; 15 bases match TRBD2. Germline assignment: CDR1 MGHRA and CDR2 YSYEKL. V was pared by 0 bases and J by 12 bases, with 6 bases of the junction left unmatched. The CDR3 consists of 16 residues. The CDR3, as DNA: TGCGCCAGCAGCCAAGATAGGACTAGCGGGAGGGTGGGGCAGTTCTTC. Its translation is CASSQDRTSGRVGQFF.

This clone was recorded a few times. This sequence joins TRBV7-3 and TRBJ2-3; perhaps TRBD1 as D (6 bases). V was shortened by 4 bases and J by 7 bases, with 12 bases between the two germline ends. The germline CDR1 and CDR2 sequences are SGHTA and FQGTGA. CDR3 length: 13 residues. The DNA for the CDR3 is TGTGCCAGCAGCTCGTCCAGGGGAAATACGCAGTATTTT. It is translated as CASSSSRGNTQYF.

V gene TRBV5-1 combines with J gene TRBJ2-2; weak D call: TRBD2 (5 bases). The V gene's germline CDR1 is SGHRS and CDR2 YFSETQ. The ends were cut back, 1 base at V and 6 bases at J, with 10 bases in the middle. The CDR3 length is 14 residues. The CDR3 region has the DNA TGCGCCAGCAGCTTGTCAGGTAGCGCCGGGGAGCTGTTTTTT. This codes for CASSLSGSAGELFF.

This chain connects TRBV4-1 to TRBJ2-1; 11 bases match TRBD2. The CDR3 sequence is 19 residues long. V was pared by 4 bases and J by 1 base, with 12 bases of the junction left unmatched. CDR1 and CDR2 (germline): MGHRA, YSYEKL. CDR3: CASSPATSGRMRSYNEQFF. The CDR3 DNA sequence: TGCGCCAGCAGCCCAGCCACTAGCGGGAGAATGCGGTCCTACAATGAGCAGTTCTTC.

V usage is TRBV5-8 and J usage is TRBJ1-1; 8 bases map to TRBD1. The J segment lost 4 bases and the V segment lost 1 base, leaving 12 bases of the junction unmatched. This CDR3 has 17 amino acids. The germline V gene encodes CDR1 SGHTS and CDR2 YDEGEE. CDR3 protein: CASSLSQGAGAFTEAFF. CDR3 DNA sequence: TGTGCCAGCAGCTTGTCTCAGGGGGCTGGGGCTTTCACTGAAGCTTTCTTT.